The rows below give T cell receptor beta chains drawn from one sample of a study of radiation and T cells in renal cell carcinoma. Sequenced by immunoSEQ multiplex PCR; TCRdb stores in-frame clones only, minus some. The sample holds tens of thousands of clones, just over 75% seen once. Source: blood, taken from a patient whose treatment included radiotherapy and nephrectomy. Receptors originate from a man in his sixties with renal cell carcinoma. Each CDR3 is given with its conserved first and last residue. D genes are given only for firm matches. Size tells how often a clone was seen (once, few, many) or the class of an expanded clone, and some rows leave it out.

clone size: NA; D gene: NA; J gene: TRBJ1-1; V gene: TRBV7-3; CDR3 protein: CASSLWGSTEAFF; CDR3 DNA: TGTGCCAGCAGCTTGTGGGGAAGCACTGAAGCTTTCTTT
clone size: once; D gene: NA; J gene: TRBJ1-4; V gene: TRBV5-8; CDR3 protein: CASSPSLSPGTNEKLFF; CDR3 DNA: TGTGCCAGCAGCCCGTCGCTTTCACCGGGTACTAATGAAAAACTGTTTTTT
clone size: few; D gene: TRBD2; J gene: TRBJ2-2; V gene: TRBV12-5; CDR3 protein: CASGLATSGATGELFF; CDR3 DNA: TGTGCTAGTGGTTTGGCCACGAGCGGGGCGACCGGGGAGCTGTTTTTT
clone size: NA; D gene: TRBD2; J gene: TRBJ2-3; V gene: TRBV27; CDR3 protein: CASSMTSGGFLDTQYF; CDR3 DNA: TGTGCCAGCAGTATGACTAGCGGGGGGTTTCTAGATACGCAGTATTTT
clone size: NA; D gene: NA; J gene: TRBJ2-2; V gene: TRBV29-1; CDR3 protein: CSVERTAGELFF; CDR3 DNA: TGCAGCGTTGAACGGACAGCCGGGGAGCTGTTTTTT
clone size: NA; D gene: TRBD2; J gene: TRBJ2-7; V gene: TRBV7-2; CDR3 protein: CASSAWGGSYEQYF; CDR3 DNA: TGTGCCAGCAGCGCCTGGGGGGGCTCCTACGAGCAGTACTTC
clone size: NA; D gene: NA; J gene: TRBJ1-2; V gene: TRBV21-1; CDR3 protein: CASTPFVGYTF; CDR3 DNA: TGTGCCAGCACCCCCTTTGTCGGCTACACCTTC
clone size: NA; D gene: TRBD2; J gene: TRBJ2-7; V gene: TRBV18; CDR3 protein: CASSRLSSLAGEPSYEQYF; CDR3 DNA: TGTGCCAGCTCTCGACTTTCTTCTCTAGCGGGGGAACCCTCCTACGAGCAGTACTTC
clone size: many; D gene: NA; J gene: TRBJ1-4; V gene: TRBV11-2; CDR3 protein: CASSLNRLGGVRTNEKLFF; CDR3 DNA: TGTGCCAGCAGCTTAAATCGTCTCGGGGGTGTCAGAACTAATGAAAAACTGTTTTTT
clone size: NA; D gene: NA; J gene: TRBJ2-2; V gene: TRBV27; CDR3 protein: CASSPSLRLAGELFF; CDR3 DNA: TGTGCCAGCAGTCCCTCCCTTCGGTTGGCCGGGGAGCTGTTTTTT
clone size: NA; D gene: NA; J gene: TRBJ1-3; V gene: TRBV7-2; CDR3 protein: CASSFQGGGNTIYF; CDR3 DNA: TGTGCCAGCAGCTTTCAGGGTGGTGGAAACACCATATATTTT
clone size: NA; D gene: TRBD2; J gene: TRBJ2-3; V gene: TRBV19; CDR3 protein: CATLNVLAGGRRDTQYF; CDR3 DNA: TGTGCCACCTTAAACGTCCTAGCGGGAGGCAGGAGGGATACGCAGTATTTT
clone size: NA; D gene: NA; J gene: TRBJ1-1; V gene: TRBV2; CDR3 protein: CAAESGSRNTEAFF; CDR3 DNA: TGTGCCGCCGAATCGGGCAGCCGTAACACTGAAGCTTTCTTT
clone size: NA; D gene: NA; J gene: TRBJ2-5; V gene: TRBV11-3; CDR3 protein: CASSRGRTPGETQYF; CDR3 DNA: TGTGCCAGCAGCCGAGGACGGACCCCCGGGGAGACCCAGTACTTC
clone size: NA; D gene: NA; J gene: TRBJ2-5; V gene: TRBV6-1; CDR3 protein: CASSEVTNLYQETQYF; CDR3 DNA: TGTGCCAGCAGTGAAGTAACGAACTTGTACCAAGAGACCCAGTACTTC
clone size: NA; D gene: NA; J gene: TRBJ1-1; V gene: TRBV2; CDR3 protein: CASTAGNTEAFF; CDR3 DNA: TGTGCCAGCACGGCAGGGAACACTGAAGCTTTCTTT
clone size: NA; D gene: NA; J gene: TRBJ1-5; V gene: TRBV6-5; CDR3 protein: CASSPSPRDQPQHF; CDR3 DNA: TGTGCCAGCAGTCCCTCCCCTAGAGATCAGCCCCAGCATTTT
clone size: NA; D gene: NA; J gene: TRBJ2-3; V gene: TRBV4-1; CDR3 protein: CASSQDLSNTQYF; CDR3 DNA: TGCGCCAGCAGCCAAGATCTCTCAAATACGCAGTATTTT
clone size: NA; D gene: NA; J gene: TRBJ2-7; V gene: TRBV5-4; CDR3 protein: CASSLDSREQYF; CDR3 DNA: TGTGCCAGCAGCTTGGACTCGAGGGAGCAGTACTTC
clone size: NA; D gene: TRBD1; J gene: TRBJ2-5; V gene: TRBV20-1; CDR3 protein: CSAGQGETQYF; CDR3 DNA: TGCAGTGCTGGACAGGGAGAGACCCAGTACTTC
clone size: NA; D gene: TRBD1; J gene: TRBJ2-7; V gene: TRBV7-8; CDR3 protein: CASSPGQGVSYEQYF; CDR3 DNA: TGTGCCAGCAGCCCGGGACAGGGGGTCTCCTACGAGCAGTACTTC
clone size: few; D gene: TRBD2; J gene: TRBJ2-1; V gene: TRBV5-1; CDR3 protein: CASSTVSGTSVYNEQFF; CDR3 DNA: TGCGCCAGCAGCACTGTTTCCGGGACTAGCGTATACAATGAGCAGTTCTTC
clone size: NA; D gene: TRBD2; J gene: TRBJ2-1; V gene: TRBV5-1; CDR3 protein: CASSSLWASGSREDNEQFF; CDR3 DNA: TGCGCCAGCAGCTCCCTTTGGGCTAGCGGGAGTCGGGAAGACAATGAGCAGTTCTTC
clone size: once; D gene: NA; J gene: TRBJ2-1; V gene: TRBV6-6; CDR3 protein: CASSFPGTNDNEQFF; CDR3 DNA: TGTGCCAGCAGTTTCCCCGGGACAAATGACAATGAGCAGTTCTTC
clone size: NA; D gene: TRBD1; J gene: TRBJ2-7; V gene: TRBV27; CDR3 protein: CASSSPRTGGKMEQYF; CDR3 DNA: TGTGCCAGCAGTTCGCCTAGGACAGGGGGCAAAATGGAGCAGTACTTC
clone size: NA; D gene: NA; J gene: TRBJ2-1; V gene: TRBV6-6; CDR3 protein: CASSYGIARPNEQFF; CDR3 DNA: TGTGCCAGCAGTTACGGGATAGCCCGCCCCAATGAGCAGTTCTTC
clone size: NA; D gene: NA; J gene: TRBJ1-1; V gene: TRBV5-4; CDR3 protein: CASSFSTGNTEAFF; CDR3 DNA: TGTGCCAGCAGCTTCTCGACAGGGAACACTGAAGCTTTCTTT
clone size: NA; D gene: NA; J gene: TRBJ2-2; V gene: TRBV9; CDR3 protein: CASSVVGATGELFF; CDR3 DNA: TGTGCCAGCAGCGTAGTGGGGGCCACCGGGGAGCTGTTTTTT
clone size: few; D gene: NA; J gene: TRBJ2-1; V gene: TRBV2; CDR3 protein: CASSGLFQDEQFF; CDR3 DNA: TGTGCCAGCAGTGGACTTTTTCAGGATGAGCAGTTCTTC
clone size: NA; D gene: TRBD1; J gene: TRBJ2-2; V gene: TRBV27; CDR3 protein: CASSMNRGDTGELFF; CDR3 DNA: TGTGCCAGCAGCATGAACAGGGGGGACACCGGGGAGCTGTTTTTT
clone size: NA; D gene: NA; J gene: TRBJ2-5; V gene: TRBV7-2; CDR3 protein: CASSLVTDPQETQYF; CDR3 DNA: TGTGCCAGCAGCTTAGTGACGGACCCTCAAGAGACCCAGTACTTC
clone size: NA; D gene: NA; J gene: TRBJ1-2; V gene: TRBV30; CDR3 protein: CAWSVELYYGYTF; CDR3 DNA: TGTGCCTGGAGTGTAGAGCTTTACTATGGCTACACCTTC
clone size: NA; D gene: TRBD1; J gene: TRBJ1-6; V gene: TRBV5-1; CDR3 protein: CASSLTMTGDSPLHF; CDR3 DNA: TGCGCCAGCAGCTTGACTATGACAGGGGATTCACCCCTCCACTTT
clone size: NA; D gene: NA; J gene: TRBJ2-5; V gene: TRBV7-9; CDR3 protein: CASSLEPSSEKTQYF; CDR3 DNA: TGTGCCAGCAGCTTAGAGCCCTCCTCTGAGAAGACCCAGTACTTC
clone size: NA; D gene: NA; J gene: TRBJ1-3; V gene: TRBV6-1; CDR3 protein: CASGRASSGNTIYF; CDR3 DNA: TGTGCCAGCGGGAGGGCTTCCTCTGGAAACACCATATATTTT
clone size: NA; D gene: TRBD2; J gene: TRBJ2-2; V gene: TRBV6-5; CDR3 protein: CGTSGRTGELFF; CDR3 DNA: TGCGGGACTAGCGGGAGAACCGGGGAGCTGTTTTTT
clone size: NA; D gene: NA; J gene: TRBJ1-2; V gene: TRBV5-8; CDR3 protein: CASSLFPNRVVGGYTF; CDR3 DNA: TGTGCCAGCAGCTTGTTCCCAAACAGGGTAGTAGGAGGCTACACCTTC
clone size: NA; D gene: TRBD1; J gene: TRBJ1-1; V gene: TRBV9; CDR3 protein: CASSGPVGTGSRNTEAFF; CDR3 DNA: TGTGCCAGCAGCGGTCCGGTAGGGACAGGGAGCAGGAACACTGAAGCTTTCTTT
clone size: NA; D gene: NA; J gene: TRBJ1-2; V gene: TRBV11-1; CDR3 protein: CASSLDGPGNGYTF; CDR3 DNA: TGTGCCAGCAGCTTGGACGGGCCGGGTAATGGCTACACCTTC
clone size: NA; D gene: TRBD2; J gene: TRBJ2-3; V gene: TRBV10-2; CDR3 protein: CASSEEWLAEVDTQYF; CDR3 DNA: TGCGCCAGCAGTGAAGAATGGCTAGCGGAGGTAGATACGCAGTATTTT
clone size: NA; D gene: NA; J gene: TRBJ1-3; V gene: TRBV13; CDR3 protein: CASSFSSRRDTIYF; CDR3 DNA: TGTGCCAGCAGCTTCTCGTCTCGGCGGGACACCATATATTTT
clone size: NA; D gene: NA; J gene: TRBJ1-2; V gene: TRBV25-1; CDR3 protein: CASSDHRTVEMYTF; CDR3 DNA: TGTGCCAGCAGTGACCATCGGACAGTCGAAATGTACACCTTC
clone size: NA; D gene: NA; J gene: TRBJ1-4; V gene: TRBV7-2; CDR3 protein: CASSQATNEKLFF; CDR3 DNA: TGTGCCAGCAGCCAAGCAACTAATGAAAAACTGTTTTTT
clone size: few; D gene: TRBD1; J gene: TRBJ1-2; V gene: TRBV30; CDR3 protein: CACPGQGAYGYTF; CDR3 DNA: TGTGCCTGTCCGGGACAGGGTGCGTATGGCTACACCTTC
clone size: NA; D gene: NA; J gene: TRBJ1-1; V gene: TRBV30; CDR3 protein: CAWALQADTEAFF; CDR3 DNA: TGTGCCTGGGCCCTACAGGCGGACACTGAAGCTTTCTTT
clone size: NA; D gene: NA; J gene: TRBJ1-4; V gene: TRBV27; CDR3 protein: CASRALGAREKLFF; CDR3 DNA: TGTGCCAGCCGGGCTTTGGGGGCGCGGGAAAAACTGTTTTTT
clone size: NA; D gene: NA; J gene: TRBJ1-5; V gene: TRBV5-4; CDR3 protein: CASSYPDSPQHF; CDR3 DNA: TGTGCCAGCAGCTATCCTGATTCGCCCCAGCATTTT
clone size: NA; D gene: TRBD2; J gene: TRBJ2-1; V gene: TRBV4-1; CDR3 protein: CASESGTNYNEQFF; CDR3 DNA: TGCGCCAGCGAGTCAGGGACTAACTACAATGAGCAGTTCTTC
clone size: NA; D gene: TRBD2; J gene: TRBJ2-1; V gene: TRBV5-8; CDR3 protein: CASSLALAGSNEQFF; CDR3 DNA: TGTGCCAGCAGCTTGGCACTAGCGGGGAGCAATGAGCAGTTCTTC
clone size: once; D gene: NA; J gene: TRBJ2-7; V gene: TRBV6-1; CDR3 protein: CASSEGAISSYEQYF; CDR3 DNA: TGTGCCAGCAGTGAAGGGGCTATAAGCTCCTACGAGCAGTACTTC
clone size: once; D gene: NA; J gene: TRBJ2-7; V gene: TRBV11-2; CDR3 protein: CASSLELAEQYF; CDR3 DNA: TGTGCCAGCAGCTTAGAACTAGCCGAGCAGTACTTC
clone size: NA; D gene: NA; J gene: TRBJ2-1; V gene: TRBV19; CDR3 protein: CASSPGTPPEQFF; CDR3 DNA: TGTGCCAGTAGTCCCGGGACTCCCCCCGAGCAGTTCTTC
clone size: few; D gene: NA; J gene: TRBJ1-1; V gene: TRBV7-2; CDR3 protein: CASSLFIEAFF; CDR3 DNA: TGTGCCAGCAGCTTGTTTATTGAAGCTTTCTTT
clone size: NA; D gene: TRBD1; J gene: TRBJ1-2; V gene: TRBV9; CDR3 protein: CASSPTVTGTGDGYTF; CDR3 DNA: TGTGCCAGCAGCCCTACAGTGACAGGGACAGGGGACGGCTACACCTTC
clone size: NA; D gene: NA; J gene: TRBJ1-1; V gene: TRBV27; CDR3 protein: CASSLRGATEAFF; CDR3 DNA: TGTGCCAGCAGTTTACGAGGGGCCACTGAAGCTTTCTTT